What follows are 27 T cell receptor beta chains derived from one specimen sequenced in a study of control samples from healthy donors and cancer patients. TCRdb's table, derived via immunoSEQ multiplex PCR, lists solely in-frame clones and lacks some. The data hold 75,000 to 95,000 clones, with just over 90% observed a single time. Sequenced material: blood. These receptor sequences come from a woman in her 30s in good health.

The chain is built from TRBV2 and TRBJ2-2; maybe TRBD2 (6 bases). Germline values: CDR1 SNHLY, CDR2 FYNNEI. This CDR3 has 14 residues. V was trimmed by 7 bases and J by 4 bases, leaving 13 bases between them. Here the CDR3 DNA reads TGTGCCAGCATAGTCTTGGGGGGCACCGGGGAGCTGTTTTTT. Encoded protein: CASIVLGGTGELFF.

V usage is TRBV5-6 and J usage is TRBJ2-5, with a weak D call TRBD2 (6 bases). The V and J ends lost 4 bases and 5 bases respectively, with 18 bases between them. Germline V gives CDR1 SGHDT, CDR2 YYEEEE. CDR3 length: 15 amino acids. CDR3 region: CASSPRALGGETQYF. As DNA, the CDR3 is TGTGCCAGCAGCCCCCGGGCCCTCGGAGGGGAGACCCAGTACTTC.

CDR3 amino acids: CASSRTGTGGADGYTF. CDR3 nucleotide sequence: TGTGCCAGTAGTCGAACCGGGACAGGGGGCGCGGATGGCTACACCTTC. The rearrangement uses TRBV19 and TRBJ1-2; 12 positions match TRBD1. The CDR3 sequence is 16 residues long. Germline assignment: CDR1 LNHDA and CDR2 SQIVND (reference sequence). With 5 bases clipped from V and 6 bases from J, the junction kept 10 bases outside the gene matches.

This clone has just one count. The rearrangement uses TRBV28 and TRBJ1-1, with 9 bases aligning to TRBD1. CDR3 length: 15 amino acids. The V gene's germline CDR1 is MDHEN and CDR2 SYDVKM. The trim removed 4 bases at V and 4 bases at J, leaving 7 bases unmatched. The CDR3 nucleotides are TGTGCCAGCAGTTCAGCCGGGACAGGGATCACTGAAGCTTTCTTT. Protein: CASSSAGTGITEAFF. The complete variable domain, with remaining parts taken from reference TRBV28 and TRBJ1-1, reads DVKVTQSSRYLVKRTGEKVFLECVQDMDHENMFWYRQDPGLGLRLIYFSYDVKMKEKGDIPEGYSVSREKKERFSLILESASTNQTSMYLCASSSAGTGITEAFFGQGTRLTVV.

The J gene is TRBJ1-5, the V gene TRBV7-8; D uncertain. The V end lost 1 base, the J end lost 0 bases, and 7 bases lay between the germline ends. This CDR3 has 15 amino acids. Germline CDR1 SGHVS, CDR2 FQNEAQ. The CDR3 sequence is CASSLGRYSNQPQHF. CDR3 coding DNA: TGTGCCAGCAGCTTAGGCAGATATAGCAATCAGCCCCAGCATTTT.

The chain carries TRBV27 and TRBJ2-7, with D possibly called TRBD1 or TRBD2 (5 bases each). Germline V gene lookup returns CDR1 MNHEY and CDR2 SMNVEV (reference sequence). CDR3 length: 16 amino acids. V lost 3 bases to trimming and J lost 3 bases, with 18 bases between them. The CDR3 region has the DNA TGTGCCAGCAGTTTTAGCCGGGACCCCTCGGTCTACGAGCAGTACTTC. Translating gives CASSFSRDPSVYEQYF.

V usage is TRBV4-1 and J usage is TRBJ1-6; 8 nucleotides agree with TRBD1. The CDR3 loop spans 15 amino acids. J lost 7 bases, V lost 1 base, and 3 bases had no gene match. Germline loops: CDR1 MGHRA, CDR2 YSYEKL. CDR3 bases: TGCGCCAGCAGCCAAGCAGGGGGCGCGAATTCACCCCTCCACTTT. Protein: CASSQAGGANSPLHF.

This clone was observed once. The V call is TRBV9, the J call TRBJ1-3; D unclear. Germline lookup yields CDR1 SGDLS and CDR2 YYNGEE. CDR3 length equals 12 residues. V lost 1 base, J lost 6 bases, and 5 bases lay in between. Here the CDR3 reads CASSVYENTIYF. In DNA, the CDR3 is TGTGCCAGCAGCGTATACGAAAACACCATATATTTT.

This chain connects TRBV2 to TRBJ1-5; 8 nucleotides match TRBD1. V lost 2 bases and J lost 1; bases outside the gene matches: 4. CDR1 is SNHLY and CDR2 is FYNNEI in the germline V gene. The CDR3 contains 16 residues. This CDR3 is CASSEQGARSNQPQHF. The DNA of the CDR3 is TGTGCCAGCAGTGAACAGGGGGCTAGAAGCAATCAGCCCCAGCATTTT.

The CDR3 here is CASSSFLNTEAFF. In nucleotides, the CDR3 is TGTGCCAGCAGTTCCTTTTTGAACACTGAAGCTTTCTTT. The chain couples TRBV27 to TRBJ1-1; D gene unclear. Germline V gene data show CDR1 as MNHEY and CDR2 as SMNVEV (reference sequence). V was shortened by 4 bases and J by 0 bases, with 6 bases between the two germline ends. This CDR3 is built from 13 residues.

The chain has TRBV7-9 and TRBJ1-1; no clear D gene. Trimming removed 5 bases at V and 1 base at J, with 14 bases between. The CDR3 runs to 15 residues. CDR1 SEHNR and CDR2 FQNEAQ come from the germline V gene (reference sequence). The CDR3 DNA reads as TGTGCCAGCAGCCGGGAGCGGGCGGGGAACACTGAAGCTTTCTTT. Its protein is CASSRERAGNTEAFF.

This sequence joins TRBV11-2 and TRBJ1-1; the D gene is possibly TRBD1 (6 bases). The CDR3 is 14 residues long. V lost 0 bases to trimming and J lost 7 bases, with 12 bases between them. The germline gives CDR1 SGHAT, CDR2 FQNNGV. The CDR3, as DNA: TGTGCCAGCAGCTTAGAACTGAGGGGGGTTGAAGCTTTCTTT. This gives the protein CASSLELRGVEAFF. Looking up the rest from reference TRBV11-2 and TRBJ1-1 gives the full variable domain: EAGVAQSPRYKIIEKRQSVAFWCNPISGHATLYWYQQILGQGPKLLIQFQNNGVVDDSQLPKDRFSAERLKGVDSTLKIQPAKLEDSAVYLCASSLELRGVEAFFGQGTRLTVV.

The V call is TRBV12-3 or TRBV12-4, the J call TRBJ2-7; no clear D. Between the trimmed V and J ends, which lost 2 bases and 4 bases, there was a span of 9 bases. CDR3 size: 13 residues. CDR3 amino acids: CASSLREAYEQYF. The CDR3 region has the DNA TGTGCCAGCAGTTTACGAGAAGCATACGAGCAGTACTTC.

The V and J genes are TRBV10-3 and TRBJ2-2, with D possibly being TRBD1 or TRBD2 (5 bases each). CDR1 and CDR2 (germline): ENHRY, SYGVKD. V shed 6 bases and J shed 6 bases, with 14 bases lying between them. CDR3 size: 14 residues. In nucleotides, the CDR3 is TGTGCCATCAGCGGGGACCAGCAGGCCGGGGAGCTGTTTTTT. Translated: CAISGDQQAGELFF.

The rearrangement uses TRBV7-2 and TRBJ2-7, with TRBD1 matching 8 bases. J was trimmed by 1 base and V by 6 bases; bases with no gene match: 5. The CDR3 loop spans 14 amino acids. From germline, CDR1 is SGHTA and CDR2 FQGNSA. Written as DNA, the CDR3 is TGTGCCAGCAGTCCCGGGACAGGATCCTACGAGCAGTACTTC. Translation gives CASSPGTGSYEQYF.

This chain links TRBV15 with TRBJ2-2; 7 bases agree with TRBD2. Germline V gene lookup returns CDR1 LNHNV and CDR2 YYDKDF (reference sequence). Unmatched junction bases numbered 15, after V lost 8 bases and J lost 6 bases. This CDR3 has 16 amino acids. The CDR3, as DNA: TGTGCCACCGGTCCCGGAGGTAGCGGGCTCCCCGGGGAGCTGTTTTTT. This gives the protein CATGPGGSGLPGELFF.

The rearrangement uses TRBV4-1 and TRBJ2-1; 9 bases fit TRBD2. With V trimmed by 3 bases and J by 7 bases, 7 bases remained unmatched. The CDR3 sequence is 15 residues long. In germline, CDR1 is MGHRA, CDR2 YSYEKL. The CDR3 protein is CASSHNSGRGNEQFF. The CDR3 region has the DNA TGCGCCAGCAGCCACAATAGCGGGAGAGGGAATGAGCAGTTCTTC.

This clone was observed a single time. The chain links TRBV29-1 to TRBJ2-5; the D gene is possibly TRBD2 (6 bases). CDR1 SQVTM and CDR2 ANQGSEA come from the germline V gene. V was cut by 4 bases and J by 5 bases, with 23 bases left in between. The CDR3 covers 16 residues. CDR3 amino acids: CSVVPNLGGFLETQYF. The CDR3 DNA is TGCAGCGTTGTACCTAATTTGGGGGGTTTCTTGGAGACCCAGTACTTC.

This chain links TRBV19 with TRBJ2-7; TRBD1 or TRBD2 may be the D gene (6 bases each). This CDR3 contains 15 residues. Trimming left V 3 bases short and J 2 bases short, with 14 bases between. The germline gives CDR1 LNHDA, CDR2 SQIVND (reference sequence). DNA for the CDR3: TGTGCCAGTAGTATTAGGGGGGCATCGACCTACGAGCAGTACTTC. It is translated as CASSIRGASTYEQYF.

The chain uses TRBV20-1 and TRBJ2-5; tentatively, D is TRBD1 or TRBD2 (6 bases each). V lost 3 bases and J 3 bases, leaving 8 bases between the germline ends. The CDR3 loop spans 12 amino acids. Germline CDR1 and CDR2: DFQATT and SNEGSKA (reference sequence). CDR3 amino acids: CSASRGEETQYF. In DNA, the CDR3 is TGCAGTGCTAGTAGGGGGGAAGAGACCCAGTACTTC.

The CDR3 loop reads CASSQYSDSNQPQHF. The CDR3, as DNA: TGTGCCAGCAGCCAGTATTCGGATAGCAATCAGCCCCAGCATTTT. The genes are TRBV4-2 and TRBJ1-5, with D unclear. Looked up from germline, CDR1 is LGHNA and CDR2 is YNFKEQ. This CDR3 region has 15 residues. The V end lost 3 bases, the J end lost 0 bases, and 9 bases lay between the germline ends.

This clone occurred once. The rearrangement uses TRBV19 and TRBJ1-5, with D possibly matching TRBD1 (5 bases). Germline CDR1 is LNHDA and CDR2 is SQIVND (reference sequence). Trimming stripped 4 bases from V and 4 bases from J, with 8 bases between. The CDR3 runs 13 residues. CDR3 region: CASSTQVNQPQHF. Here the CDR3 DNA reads TGTGCCAGTAGTACACAGGTAAATCAGCCCCAGCATTTT.

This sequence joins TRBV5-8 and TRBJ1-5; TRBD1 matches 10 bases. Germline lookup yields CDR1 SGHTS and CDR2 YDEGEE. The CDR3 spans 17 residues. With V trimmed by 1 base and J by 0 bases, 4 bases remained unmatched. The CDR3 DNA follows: TGTGCCAGCAGCTTGTGGACAGGGGGATATAGCAATCAGCCCCAGCATTTT. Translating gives CASSLWTGGYSNQPQHF. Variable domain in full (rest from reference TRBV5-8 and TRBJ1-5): EAGVTQSPTHLIKTRGQQATLRCSPISGHTSVYWYQQALGLGLQFLLWYDEGEERNRGNFPPRFSGRQFPNYSSELNVNALELEDSALYLCASSLWTGGYSNQPQHFGDGTRLSIL.

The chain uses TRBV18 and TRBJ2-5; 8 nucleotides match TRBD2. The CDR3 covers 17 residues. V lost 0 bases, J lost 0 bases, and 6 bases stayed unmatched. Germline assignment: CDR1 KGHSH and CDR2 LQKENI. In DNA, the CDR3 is TGTGCCAGCTCACCACCGCGCGGGGGGCGGTACCAAGAGACCCAGTACTTC. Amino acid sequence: CASSPPRGGRYQETQYF.

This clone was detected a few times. This chain's CDR3 is CASSPKFGGPLSYYGYTF. The CDR3 coding sequence is TGTGCCAGCAGCCCCAAATTCGGGGGCCCCTTATCCTACTATGGCTACACCTTC. The chain couples TRBV7-4 to TRBJ1-2; possibly TRBD1 for D (6 bases). The CDR3 is 18 amino acids. The V and J ends lost 5 bases and 3 bases respectively, with 25 bases between them. Germline values: CDR1 SGHVT, CDR2 SQSDAQ. Looking up the rest from reference TRBV7-4 and TRBJ1-2 gives the full variable domain: GAGVSQSPRYKVAKRGRDVALRCDSISGHVTLYWYRQTLGQGSEVLTYSQSDAQRDKSGRPSGRFSAERPERSVSTLKIQRTEQGDSAVYLCASSPKFGGPLSYYGYTFGSGTRLTVV.

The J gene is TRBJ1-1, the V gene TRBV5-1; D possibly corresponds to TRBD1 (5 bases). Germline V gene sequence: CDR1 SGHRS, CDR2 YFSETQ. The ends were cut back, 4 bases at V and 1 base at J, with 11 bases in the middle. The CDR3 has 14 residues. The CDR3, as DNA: TGCGCCAGCAGCAACGGACAAAGGAACACTGAAGCTTTCTTT. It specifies CASSNGQRNTEAFF.

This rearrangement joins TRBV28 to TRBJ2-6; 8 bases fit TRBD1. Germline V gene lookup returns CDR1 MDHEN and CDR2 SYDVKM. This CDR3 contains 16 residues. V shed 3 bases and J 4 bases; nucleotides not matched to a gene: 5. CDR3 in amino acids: CASSFPTGVGANVLTF. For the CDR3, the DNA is TGTGCCAGCAGTTTCCCGACAGGGGTGGGGGCCAACGTCCTGACTTTC.